This TCR beta chain was obtained from a study of T cells in Graves' hyperthyroidism and ophthalmopathy. Study-wide results and caveats: Ophthalmopathy was predicted by the model a median of 6.5 months ahead of onset.

The source material, RNA transcripts, was used to amplify TCR beta CDR3 regions. The HTBI primer set served for first-round RT-PCR of the TCR CDR3. TCRdb ran MiXCR on the multiplex PCR reads and lists one entry per CDR3 protein. The data hold hundreds of thousands of distinct CDR3 sequences, with 20% observed a single time. This clonotype was seen more than once but under ten times. Its antigen is undetermined. V gave up 7 bases and J gave up 0 bases, with 21 bases separating them. From germline, CDR1 is LNHDA and CDR2 SQIVND (reference sequence). CDR3 length equals 17 residues. The sequence was collected from a man in his forties with Graves' ophthalmopathy. Sequenced: blood. This sequence joins TRBV19 and TRBJ1-1; D perhaps matches TRBD1 (5 bases). The CDR3 loop is CASKGVVGAIVNTEAFF. In nucleotides, the CDR3 is TGTGCCAGTAAGGGCGTTGTTGGGGCAATAGTGAACACTGAAGCTTTCTTT.